The 17 T cell receptor beta chains listed next were all sequenced from one sample in a study of T cells after yellow fever vaccination. TCRdb called the 5' RACE reads again in MiXCR, with one record for every CDR3 protein. The repertoire holds 600,000 to 750,000 distinct CDR3 sequences, more than 9% seen once, with about 16% in the top ten. Sample: PBMCs, taken on the day of the yellow fever booster vaccination. Source of these receptors: a man aged 30-40 years who received the YFV17D yellow fever vaccine.

The V call is TRBV7-9, the J call TRBJ2-7; 10 nucleotides align to TRBD1. There are 16 residues in the CDR3. Germline V gene sequence: CDR1 SEHNR, CDR2 FQNEAQ (reference sequence). With V trimmed by 4 bases and J by 2 bases, 8 bases remained unmatched. The CDR3 DNA reads TGTGCCAGCAGCTCGCGACAGGGGGCCGTTGCCTACGAGCAGTACTTC. As protein: CASSSRQGAVAYEQYF.

The chain uses TRBV5-1 and TRBJ2-7; 11 positions agree with TRBD2. Germline-derived CDR1 and CDR2 are SGHRS and YFSETQ. The CDR3 covers 15 residues. J gave up 6 bases and V 3 bases, and 8 bases lay outside the gene matches. The CDR3 DNA sequence: TGCGCCAGCAGCTCGACTAGCGGGATCCCCAGCGAGCAGTACTTC. Translated, it gives CASSSTSGIPSEQYF.

This clonotype turned up a few times. The chain uses TRBV5-4 and TRBJ2-7; TRBD1 aligns across 9 bases. CDR3 length equals 14 residues. Trimming took 4 bases from V and 2 from J; bases not matched to a gene: 4. Germline lookup yields CDR1 SGHNT and CDR2 YYREEE (reference sequence). The CDR3 DNA sequence: TGTGCCAGCAGCACAGGGGGCGTACCCTACGAGCAGTACTTC. This encodes CASSTGGVPYEQYF.

This clonotype was counted between two and nine times. The rearrangement links TRBV24-1 to TRBJ2-1; perhaps TRBD1 as D (5 bases). Germline assignment: CDR1 KGHDR and CDR2 SFDVKD. V dropped 3 bases and J dropped 4 bases, with 21 bases sitting between them. This CDR3 is built from 18 residues. The CDR3 DNA follows: TGTGCCACCAGTGATAACGCCCAAGGGGTTGGGGATTACAATGAGCAGTTCTTC. Its translation is CATSDNAQGVGDYNEQFF.

The genes are TRBV20-1 and TRBJ2-1; D is possibly TRBD2 (6 bases). The CDR3 spans 17 residues. V shed 5 bases and J shed 2 bases, with 22 bases lying between them. Germline V gives CDR1 DFQATT, CDR2 SNEGSKA (reference sequence). CDR3: CSAPHLSRTGAYNEQFF. DNA of the CDR3: TGCAGTGCTCCCCATCTCTCGCGGACGGGAGCCTACAATGAGCAGTTCTTC.

CDR3 nucleotide sequence: TGCAGTGCTACTGCAGGGGCCTACCAAGAGACCCAGTACTTC. Translation: CSATAGAYQETQYF. V is TRBV20-1 and J is TRBJ2-5, with a weak D call TRBD1 (6 bases). CDR3 length equals 14 residues. Trimming shortened V by 4 bases and J by 0 bases, and 12 bases separated the two germline ends. CDR1 DFQATT and CDR2 SNEGSKA come from the germline V gene (reference sequence).

This chain connects TRBV12-3 or TRBV12-4 to TRBJ2-6; D remains ambiguous. Trimming took off 4 bases at V and 2 bases at J, with 12 bases between the two ends. There are 16 residues in the CDR3. CDR3: CASSSRLNPGANVLTF. The CDR3 nucleotides are TGTGCCAGCAGTTCAAGACTCAACCCTGGGGCCAACGTCCTGACTTTC.

The rearrangement links TRBV20-1 to TRBJ2-2; D may be TRBD1 (5 bases). The CDR3 extends over 15 amino acids. Germline CDR1 reads DFQATT; CDR2 reads SNEGSKA (reference sequence). The ends were cut back, 3 bases at V and 1 base at J, with 12 bases in the middle. CDR3 sequence (DNA): TGCAGTGCTAGCCCCAGGGCGGTGAACACCGGGGAGCTGTTTTTT. This sequence encodes CSASPRAVNTGELFF.

This clonotype appeared a few times. This CDR3 reads CASSFFEWGGITYEQYF. The CDR3 coding sequence is TGTGCCAGCAGTTTCTTTGAGTGGGGGGGCATAACCTACGAGCAGTACTTC. This chain links TRBV12-3 or TRBV12-4 with TRBJ2-7; maybe TRBD2 (7 bases). This CDR3 comprises 17 residues. V was shortened by 3 bases and J by 2 bases, with 20 bases between the two germline ends.

The sample holds a few counts of this clonotype. The chain is built from TRBV24-1 and TRBJ2-1, with 16 bases aligning to TRBD2. Germline CDR1 and CDR2: KGHDR and SFDVKD. V shed 3 bases and J 15 bases; nucleotides not matched to a gene: 7. This CDR3 comprises 15 residues. In DNA form, the CDR3 reads TGTGCCACCAGTGATCAGGGACTAGCGGGAGGGCAAAGGTTCTTC. This encodes CATSDQGLAGGQRFF.

The CDR3 loop is CASSYGQAETQYF. CDR3 DNA sequence: TGTGCCAGCAGCTATGGACAGGCGGAGACCCAGTACTTC. V gene TRBV7-2 combines with J gene TRBJ2-5; 7 bases agree with TRBD1. The CDR3 spans 13 residues. V lost 4 bases to trimming and J lost 5 bases; unmatched junction nucleotides: 4. Looked up from germline, CDR1 is SGHTA and CDR2 is FQGNSA. The full variable domain, in which reference TRBV7-2 and TRBJ2-5 provide the parts outside the CDR3, is GAGVSQSPSNKVTEKGKDVELRCDPISGHTALYWYRQSLGQGLEFLIYFQGNSAPDKSGLPSDRFSAERTGGSVSTLTIQRTQQEDSAVYLCASSYGQAETQYFGPGTRLLVL.

J is TRBJ2-7 and V is TRBV23-1; D is undetermined. TRBV23-1 is recorded as an ORF, its role being uncertain. Deletions cut 0 bases from V and 3 bases from J, with 3 bases between. The CDR3 consists of 12 residues. CDR3 bases: TGCGCCAGCAGTCAATCGTTCTACGAGCAGTACTTC. Translated: CASSQSFYEQYF.

This clonotype was seen ten or more times. V and J are TRBV4-3 and TRBJ2-7; a possible D gene is TRBD1 (5 bases). The CDR3 has 14 residues. Germline V gene sequence: CDR1 LGHNA, CDR2 YSLEER. With 0 bases removed from V and 1 base from J, the gap between germline ends came to 7 bases. For the CDR3, the DNA is TGCGCCAGCAGCCAAGAGGGGCAATCCTACGAGCAGTACTTC. Protein product: CASSQEGQSYEQYF.

This clonotype was observed a few times. Relative to the germline gene, one junction end is altered; a read error may explain this. The rearrangement links TRBV5-1 to TRBJ2-1; a weak D match, TRBD1 (6 bases). CDR3 size: 12 residues. Germline CDR1 is SGHRS and CDR2 is YFSETQ. This CDR3 reads CASSLDDRPPSF. CDR3 bases: TGCGCCAGCAGCCTTGATGACAGGCCCCCTTCCTTC. Based on the CDR3 plus reference TRBV5-1 and TRBJ2-1, the full variable domain is KAGVTQTPRYLIKTRGQQVTLSCSPISGHRSVSWYQQTPGQGLQFLFEYFSETQRNKGNFPGRFSGRQFSNSRSEMNVSTLELGDSALYLCASSLDDRPPSFGPGTRLTVL.

This chain's CDR3 is CASGFGTDNTGELFF. The CDR3 DNA reads TGTGCTAGTGGTTTCGGGACGGATAACACCGGGGAGCTGTTTTTT. The V call is TRBV12-5, the J call TRBJ2-2; D might be TRBD1 or TRBD2, each matching 5 bases. Trimming took off 3 bases at V and 2 bases at J, with 10 bases between the two ends. CDR1 is LGHNT, CDR2 FRNRAP, per germline. The CDR3 runs to 15 residues.

This clonotype has a handful of counts. This sequence joins TRBV5-6 and TRBJ2-7; maybe TRBD2 (6 bases). Trimming pared 0 bases from V and 4 bases from J, leaving 14 bases between. Germline CDR1 reads SGHDT; CDR2 reads YYEEEE. The CDR3 loop spans 15 amino acids. The chain's CDR3 is CASSLGTRGTYEQYF. Here the CDR3 DNA reads TGTGCCAGCAGCTTGGGGACACGGGGGACTTACGAGCAGTACTTC.

In its sample, this clonotype was seen a few times. This rearrangement joins TRBV12-3 or TRBV12-4 to TRBJ1-2, with a weak D call TRBD1 (5 bases). Trimming took off 7 bases at V and 1 base at J, with 13 bases between the two ends. The length of the CDR3 is 14 residues. The CDR3 spells CASTAGTLNYGYTF. CDR3 in DNA: TGTGCCAGCACGGCCGGGACTCTTAACTATGGCTACACCTTC.